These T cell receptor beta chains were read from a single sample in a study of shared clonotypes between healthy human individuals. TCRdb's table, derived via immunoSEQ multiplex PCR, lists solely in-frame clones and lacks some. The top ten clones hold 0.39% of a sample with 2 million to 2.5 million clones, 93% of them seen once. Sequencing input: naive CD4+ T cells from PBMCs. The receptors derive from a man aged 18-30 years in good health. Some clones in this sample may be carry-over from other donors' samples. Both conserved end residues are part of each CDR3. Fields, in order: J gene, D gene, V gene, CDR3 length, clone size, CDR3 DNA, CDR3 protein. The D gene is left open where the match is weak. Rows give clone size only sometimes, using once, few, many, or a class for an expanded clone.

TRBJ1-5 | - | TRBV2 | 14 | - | TGTGCCAGCGTGGGCCAGGGGAGGAATCAGCCCCAGCATTTT | CASVGQGRNQPQHF
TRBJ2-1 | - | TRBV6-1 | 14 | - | TGTGCCAGCAGTGAAGAGGGGATGTACAATGAGCAGTTCTTC | CASSEEGMYNEQFF
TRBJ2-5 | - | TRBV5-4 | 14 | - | TGTGCCAGCAGCTTGGGGTCCGGAGAAGAGACCCAGTACTTC | CASSLGSGEETQYF
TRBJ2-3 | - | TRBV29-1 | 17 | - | TGCAGCGTTATCAGGCCCATATCAGGCGTTAGCACAGATACGCAGTATTTT | CSVIRPISGVSTDTQYF
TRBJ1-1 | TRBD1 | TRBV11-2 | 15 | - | TGTGCCAGCAGCTACCGGCGGACAGGAGGGCTTGAAGCTTTCTTT | CASSYRRTGGLEAFF
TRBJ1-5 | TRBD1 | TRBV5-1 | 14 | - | TGCGCCAGCAGCTCCTCAGGGGGCGATCAGCCCCAGCATTTT | CASSSSGGDQPQHF
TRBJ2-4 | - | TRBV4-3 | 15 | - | TGCGCCAGCAGCCAAGCCTGGACTGGACAAAACATTCAGTACTTC | CASSQAWTGQNIQYF
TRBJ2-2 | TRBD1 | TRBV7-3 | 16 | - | TGTGCCAGCAGCCGGACAGGGGGCCGATGGACCGGGGAGCTGTTTTTT | CASSRTGGRWTGELFF
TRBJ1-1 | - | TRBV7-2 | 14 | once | TGTGCCAGCAGCTTTGCCAGGGGGAACACTGAAGCTTTCTTT | CASSFARGNTEAFF
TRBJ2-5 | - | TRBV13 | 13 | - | TGTGCCAGCAGCTTACCCGGGGTAGAGACCCAGTACTTC | CASSLPGVETQYF
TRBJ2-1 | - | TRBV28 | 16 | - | TGTGCCAGCAGTTCACTAGCCGCCGCCGCCTACAATGAGCAGTTCTTC | CASSSLAAAAYNEQFF
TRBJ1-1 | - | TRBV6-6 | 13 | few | TGTGCCAGCAGGCCGACAGGGAACACTGAAGCTTTCTTT | CASRPTGNTEAFF
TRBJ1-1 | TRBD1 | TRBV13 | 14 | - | TGTGCCAGCAGCCCTGGGGACAGACCAGTTGAAGCTTTCTTT | CASSPGDRPVEAFF
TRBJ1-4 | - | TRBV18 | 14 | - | TGTGCCAGCTCAGGGGACACCGCGAGTGAAAAACTGTTTTTT | CASSGDTASEKLFF
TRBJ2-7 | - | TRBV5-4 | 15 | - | TGTGCCAGCAGCTTGGCGGGCAGCGGCACCTACGAGCAGTACTTC | CASSLAGSGTYEQYF